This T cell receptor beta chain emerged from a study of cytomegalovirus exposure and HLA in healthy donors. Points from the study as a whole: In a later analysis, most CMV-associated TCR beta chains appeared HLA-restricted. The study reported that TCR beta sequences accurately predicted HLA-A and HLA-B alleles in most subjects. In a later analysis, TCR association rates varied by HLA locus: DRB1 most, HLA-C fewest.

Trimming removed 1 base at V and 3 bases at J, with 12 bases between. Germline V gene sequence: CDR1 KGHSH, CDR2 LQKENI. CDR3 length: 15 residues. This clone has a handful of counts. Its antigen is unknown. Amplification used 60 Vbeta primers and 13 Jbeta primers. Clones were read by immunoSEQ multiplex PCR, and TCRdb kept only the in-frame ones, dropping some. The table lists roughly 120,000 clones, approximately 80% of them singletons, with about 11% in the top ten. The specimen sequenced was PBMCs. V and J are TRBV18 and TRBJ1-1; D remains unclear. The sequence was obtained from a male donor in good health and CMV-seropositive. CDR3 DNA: TGTGCCAGCTCACCACGCATGGGGAGATACACTGAAGCTTTCTTT. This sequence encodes CASSPRMGRYTEAFF.